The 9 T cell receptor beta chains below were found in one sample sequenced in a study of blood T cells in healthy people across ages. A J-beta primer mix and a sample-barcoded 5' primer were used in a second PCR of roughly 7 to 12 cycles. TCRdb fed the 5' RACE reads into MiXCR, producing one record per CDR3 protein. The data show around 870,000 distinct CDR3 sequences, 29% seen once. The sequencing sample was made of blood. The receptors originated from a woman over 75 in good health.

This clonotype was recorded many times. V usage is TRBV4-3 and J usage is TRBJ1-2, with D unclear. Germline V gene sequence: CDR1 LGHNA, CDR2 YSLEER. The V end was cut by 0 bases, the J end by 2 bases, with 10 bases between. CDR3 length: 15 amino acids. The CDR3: CASSQDAGRNYGYTF. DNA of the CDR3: TGCGCCAGCAGCCAAGACGCCGGACGGAACTATGGCTACACCTTC.

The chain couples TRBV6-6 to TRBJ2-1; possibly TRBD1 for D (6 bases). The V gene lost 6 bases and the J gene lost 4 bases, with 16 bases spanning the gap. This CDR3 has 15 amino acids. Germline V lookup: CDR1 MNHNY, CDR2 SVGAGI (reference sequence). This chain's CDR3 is CASSPSDSAYNEQFF. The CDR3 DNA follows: TGTGCCAGCAGCCCCTCGGACAGCGCATACAATGAGCAGTTCTTC.

DNA of the CDR3: TGTGCCAGCAGCTTTCAGATGGAATTTTACGAGCAGTACTTC. Translating gives CASSFQMEFYEQYF. The chain combines TRBV5-6 with TRBJ2-7; no firm D call. The length of the CDR3 is 14 residues. The V and J ends lost 2 bases and 4 bases respectively, with 13 bases between them. Germline V gives CDR1 SGHDT, CDR2 YYEEEE.

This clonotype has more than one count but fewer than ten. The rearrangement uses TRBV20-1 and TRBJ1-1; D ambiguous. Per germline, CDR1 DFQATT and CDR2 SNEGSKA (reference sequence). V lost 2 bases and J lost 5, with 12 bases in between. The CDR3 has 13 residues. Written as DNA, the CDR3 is TGCAGTGCTAGAAACGGAGTAGGGACTGAAGCTTTCTTT. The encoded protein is CSARNGVGTEAFF.

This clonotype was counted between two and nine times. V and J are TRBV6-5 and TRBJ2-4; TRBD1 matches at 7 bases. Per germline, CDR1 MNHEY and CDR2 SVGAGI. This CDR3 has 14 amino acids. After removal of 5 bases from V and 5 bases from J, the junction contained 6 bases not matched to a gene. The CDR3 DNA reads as TGTGCCAGCAGTCGAGACAGGGACCAAAACATTCAGTACTTC. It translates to CASSRDRDQNIQYF.

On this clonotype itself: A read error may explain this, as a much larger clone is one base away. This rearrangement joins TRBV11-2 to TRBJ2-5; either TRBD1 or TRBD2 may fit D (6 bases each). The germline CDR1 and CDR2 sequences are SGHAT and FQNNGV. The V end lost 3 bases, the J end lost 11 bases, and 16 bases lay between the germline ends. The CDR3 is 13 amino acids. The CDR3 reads CASSFHRDREQYF. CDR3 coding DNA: TGTGCCAGCAGCTTCCACAGGGATCGGGAGCAGTACTTC. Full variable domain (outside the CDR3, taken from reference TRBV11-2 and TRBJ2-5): EAGVAQSPRYKIIEKRQSVAFWCNPISGHATLYWYQQILGQGPKLLIQFQNNGVVDDSQLPKDRFSAERLKGVDSTLKIQPAKLEDSAVYLCASSFHRDREQYFGPGTRLLVL.

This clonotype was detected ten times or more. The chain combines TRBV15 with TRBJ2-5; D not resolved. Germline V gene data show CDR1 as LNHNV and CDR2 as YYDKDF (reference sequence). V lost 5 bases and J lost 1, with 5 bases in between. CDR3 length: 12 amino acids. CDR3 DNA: TGTGCCACCAGCTCGAGCCAAGAGACCCAGTACTTC. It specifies CATSSSQETQYF. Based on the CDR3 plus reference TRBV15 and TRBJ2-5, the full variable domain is DAMVIQNPRYQVTQFGKPVTLSCSQTLNHNVMYWYQQKSSQAPKLLFHYYDKDFNNEADTPDNFQSRRPNTSFCFLDIRSPGLGDTAMYLCATSSSQETQYFGPGTRLLVL.

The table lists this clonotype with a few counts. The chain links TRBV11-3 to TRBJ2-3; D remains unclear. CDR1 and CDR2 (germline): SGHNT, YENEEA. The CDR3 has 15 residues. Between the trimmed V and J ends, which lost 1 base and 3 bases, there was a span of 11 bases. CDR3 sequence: CASSLGGPQTDTQYF. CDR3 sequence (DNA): TGTGCCAGCAGCTTAGGGGGTCCTCAAACAGATACGCAGTATTTT.

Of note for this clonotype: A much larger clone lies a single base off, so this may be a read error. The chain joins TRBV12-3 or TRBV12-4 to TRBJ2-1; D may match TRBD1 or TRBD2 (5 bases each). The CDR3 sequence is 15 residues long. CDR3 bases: TGTCCCAGCAGCCCCAAGCTGCCGGGGCCCTATGAGCAGTTCTTC. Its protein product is CPSSPKLPGPYEQFF.